The 17 T cell receptor beta chains in this list originate from one sample, sequenced in a study of CD8+CD57+ T cells in acquired aplastic anemia. Genomic DNA, serving as template, underwent TCR beta VDJ and CDR3 profiling. From the reads, TCRdb called clonotypes with MiXCR, one entry per CDR3 protein. Of roughly 500,000 distinct CDR3 sequences in the sample, around 33% are singletons; the top ten hold less than 0.85%. Patients sequenced had flow cytometry evidence of CD8+CD57+ cell expansion. The source material was sorted CD4+, CD8+, or CD8+CD57+ T cells (not recorded which) from PBMCs. The receptors were gathered from a human donor with aplastic anemia.

The gene calls are TRBV10-3 and TRBJ1-2; D call uncertain. Germline V gene data show CDR1 as ENHRY and CDR2 as SYGVKD. Deletions cut 0 bases from V and 7 bases from J, with 6 bases between. This CDR3 contains 12 residues. The chain's CDR3 is CAISESEGGYTF. The CDR3 nucleotides are TGTGCCATCAGTGAGTCGGAAGGTGGCTACACCTTC.

This clonotype was counted once. This chain uses TRBV20-1 with TRBJ2-7; no clear D. The CDR3 runs to 13 residues. Trimming left V 6 bases short and J 4 bases short, with 16 bases between. Germline lookup yields CDR1 DFQATT and CDR2 SNEGSKA (reference sequence). The CDR3 nucleotides read TGCAGTGCCGTTCGAGGAGAGAGGTACGAGCAGTACTTC. Residues: CSAVRGERYEQYF.

On this clonotype: The junction departs from germline at one end; a sequencing error may be responsible. V is TRBV10-2 and J is TRBJ1-4; TRBD1 matches at 7 bases. This CDR3 has 15 amino acids. The germline CDR1 and CDR2 sequences are WSHSY and SAAADI. CDR3 sequence: CASSSTGESNEKLFF. The CDR3 DNA sequence: TGTGCCAGCAGTTCCACAGGGGAATCTAATGAAAAACTGTTTTTT.

There are many counts of this clonotype. The gene calls are TRBV2 and TRBJ1-6, with D unresolved. The CDR3 is made up of 13 amino acids. Trimming removed 11 bases from V and 8 bases from J, with 16 bases in between. The V gene's germline CDR1 is SNHLY and CDR2 FYNNEI. The CDR3 loop reads CAGRPQRDSPLHF. CDR3 in DNA: TGTGCCGGCCGACCGCAACGGGATTCACCCCTCCACTTT.

The table lists this clonotype with a few counts. The chain joins TRBV5-1 to TRBJ1-4, with D possibly matching TRBD1 (5 bases). The V and J ends lost 0 bases and 4 bases respectively, with 10 bases between them. The CDR3 covers 15 residues. Germline-derived CDR1 and CDR2 are SGHRS and YFSETQ. The CDR3 region is CASSLEGRNNEKLFF. In DNA form, the CDR3 reads TGCGCCAGCAGCTTGGAGGGGAGAAATAATGAAAAACTGTTTTTT.

In this sample, this clonotype turned up a few times. The chain has TRBV3-1 and TRBJ1-1; possible D gene TRBD1, 5 bases. CDR3 size: 15 residues. The V gene's germline CDR1 is LGHDT and CDR2 YNNKEL (reference sequence). The V end lost 3 bases, the J end lost 0 bases, and 11 bases lay between the germline ends. The CDR3 loop reads CASSQAGMMNTEAFF. The CDR3 nucleotides read TGTGCCAGCAGCCAGGCAGGGATGATGAACACTGAAGCTTTCTTT. The complete variable domain, with remaining parts taken from reference TRBV3-1 and TRBJ1-1, reads DTAVSQTPKYLVTQMGNDKSIKCEQNLGHDTMYWYKQDSKKFLKIMFSYNNKELIINETVPNRFSPKSPDKAHLNLHINSLELGDSAVYFCASSQAGMMNTEAFFGQGTRLTVV.

Comment on this clonotype: A much larger clone differs by one base, so this may be a read error. This chain uses TRBV2 with TRBJ1-1; D might be TRBD1 (6 bases). Trimming pared 3 bases from V and 6 bases from J, leaving 11 bases between. CDR3 size: 13 residues. From germline, CDR1 is SNHLY and CDR2 FYNNEI. The CDR3 loop reads CASSEQGRAEAFF. The CDR3 region has the DNA TGTGCCAGCAGTGAGCAGGGGAGGGCTGAAGCTTTCTTT.

This clonotype was recorded a few times. V and J are TRBV7-3 and TRBJ2-1; 7 bases fit TRBD1. CDR1 and CDR2 (germline): SGHTA, FQGTGA. The CDR3 loop spans 14 amino acids. V shed 5 bases, J shed 3 bases, and the junction held 4 bases outside the gene matches. The CDR3 loop reads CASSPQGDYNEQFF. CDR3 coding DNA: TGTGCCAGCAGCCCTCAGGGGGACTACAATGAGCAGTTCTTC.

This clonotype was observed a handful of times. V and J are TRBV5-5 and TRBJ1-1; possible D gene TRBD1, 5 bases. The CDR3 contains 13 residues. Per germline, CDR1 SGHKS and CDR2 YYEKEE (reference sequence). V was trimmed by 0 bases and J by 4 bases, leaving 7 bases between them. CDR3 sequence: CASSLADSTEAFF. CDR3 nucleotides: TGTGCCAGCAGCTTGGCAGACAGCACTGAAGCTTTCTTT.

This rearrangement joins TRBV7-2 to TRBJ2-7; D remains ambiguous. CDR1 and CDR2 from the germline V gene are SGHTA and FQGNSA. The length of the CDR3 is 12 residues. Trimming removed 1 base from V and 7 bases from J, with 8 bases in between. The CDR3 DNA reads as TGTGCCAGCAGCTTAGATATCCGGGAGCAGTACTTC. This translates into CASSLDIREQYF.

This clonotype has ten or more counts. V is TRBV20-1 and J is TRBJ1-5; D remains unclear. The CDR3 is 13 amino acids. The germline gives CDR1 DFQATT, CDR2 SNEGSKA (reference sequence). The V and J ends lost 5 bases and 5 bases respectively, with 13 bases between them. The CDR3 DNA sequence: TGCAGTGCTCCGGGCCCTGGGGATCAGCCCCAGCATTTT. It translates to CSAPGPGDQPQHF.

This chain joins TRBV3-1 and TRBJ2-7; 7 bases agree with TRBD1. The V segment lost 4 bases and the J segment 5 bases; nucleotides outside the gene matches: 11. The CDR3 length is 15 residues. The germline gives CDR1 LGHDT, CDR2 YNNKEL (reference sequence). The CDR3 bases are TGTGCCAGCAGCCCTCCCTCGACAGGGAAGCACGAGCAGTACTTC. This translates into CASSPPSTGKHEQYF.

The J gene is TRBJ1-2, the V gene TRBV24-1; no clear D gene. The CDR3 is made up of 12 amino acids. Trimming stripped 4 bases from V and 5 bases from J, with 7 bases between. CDR1 KGHDR and CDR2 SFDVKD come from the germline V gene. This chain's CDR3 is CATSDSVYGYTF. The CDR3 region has the DNA TGTGCCACCAGTGACTCCGTTTATGGCTACACCTTC.

This chain joins TRBV10-3 and TRBJ2-1; 7 bases align to TRBD2. V was pared by 3 bases and J by 3 bases, with 2 bases of the junction left unmatched. Germline V gives CDR1 ENHRY, CDR2 SYGVKD. The CDR3 loop spans 14 amino acids. CDR3 sequence (DNA): TGTGCCATCAGTGATGCTAGCGGCTACAATGAGCAGTTCTTC. It encodes CAISDASGYNEQFF.

This chain connects TRBV7-9 to TRBJ1-2, with D tentatively TRBD1 (6 bases). Germline V CDR1 and CDR2: SEHNR, FQNEAQ (reference sequence). The CDR3 is made up of 12 amino acids. V was trimmed by 9 bases and J by 4 bases, leaving 12 bases between them. The DNA for the CDR3 is TGTGCCAGAGTAGACAGGTCCTATGGCTACACCTTC. The encoded protein is CARVDRSYGYTF.

The chain has TRBV2 and TRBJ1-5, with D uncertain. Trimming stripped 4 bases from V and 0 bases from J, with 7 bases between. Germline V gene sequence: CDR1 SNHLY, CDR2 FYNNEI. The CDR3 consists of 14 residues. The DNA of the CDR3 is TGTGCCAGCAGTGCGGACGGTAGCAATCAGCCCCAGCATTTT. Translated, it gives CASSADGSNQPQHF.

This clonotype showed up just once. CDR3 coding DNA: TGCGCCAGCAGTGAAAGCCAAGGGACCGACTATGGCTACACCTTC. It is translated as CASSESQGTDYGYTF. The chain carries TRBV10-1 and TRBJ1-2; perhaps TRBD1 as D (5 bases). CDR3 length: 15 residues. CDR1 is WNHNN and CDR2 is SYGVQD in the germline V gene (reference sequence). Trimming removed 3 bases from V and 3 bases from J, with 14 bases in between.